These T cell receptor beta chains were read from a single sample in a study of CXCR3-negative and CXCR3-positive naive CD8 T cells. TCRdb re-called the 5' RACE reads; one entry per CDR3 protein, DNA not given. The sample holds around 90,000 distinct CDR3 sequences. What was sequenced was naive CXCR3- CD8+ T cells from blood. These receptor sequences come from a human donor in good health. Some clones in this sample may be carry-over from other donors' samples. CDR3s include the opening cysteine and the closing phenylalanine or tryptophan. The order of the fields is J gene, V gene, CDR3 length, CDR3 protein.

>TRBJ1-3|TRBV29-1|14
CSAMGQGIGNTIYF
>TRBJ1-5|TRBV29-1|13
CSVEGEGNQPQHF
>TRBJ1-1|TRBV7-8|15
CASSLSQGMNTEAFF
>TRBJ2-5|TRBV7-9|16
CASSLVTSGAQETQYF
>TRBJ2-6|TRBV6-4|16
CASSAASGAGANVLTF
>TRBJ1-1|TRBV12-3/TRBV12-4|14
CASSLTDSNTEAFF
>TRBJ2-2|TRBV28|16
CASSFLGGSNTGELFF
>TRBJ1-6|TRBV15|14
CATSVGNLNSPLHF
>TRBJ2-7|TRBV10-3|15
CAISEDRASGYEQYF
>TRBJ2-6|TRBV11-2|19
CASSLVFGQGAAGANVLTF
>TRBJ2-2|TRBV12-3/TRBV12-4|14
CASSYGTYSGELFF
>TRBJ2-7|TRBV6-1|14
CASSDIRGPDEQYF
>TRBJ1-1|TRBV4-2|16
CASSHVDSQTYTEAFF
>TRBJ2-7|TRBV7-9|13
CASSLELFYEQYF
>TRBJ2-1|TRBV20-1|13
CSARSSGAPSQFF
>TRBJ2-7|TRBV28|12
CASSFSRTEQYF
>TRBJ2-7|TRBV30|13
CAWQPGRAYEQYF
>TRBJ1-1|TRBV5-1|15
CASSHSDPGNTEAFF
>TRBJ2-7|TRBV6-2/TRBV6-3|17
CASRGTSGSRNFYEQYF
>TRBJ2-1|TRBV14|15
CASSPRTAVYNEQFF
>TRBJ2-7|TRBV20-1|13
CSARGDNSYEQYF
>TRBJ1-1|TRBV20-1|15
CSAREGGEGNTEAFF
>TRBJ2-7|TRBV29-1|12
CSGRQGGEEQYF
>TRBJ2-7|TRBV5-5|15
CASSLSREGIHEQYF
>TRBJ2-6|TRBV7-6|14
CASSALLGANVLTF
>TRBJ1-2|TRBV29-1|11
CSVYREDGYTF
>TRBJ2-7|TRBV12-3/TRBV12-4|16
CATSKSRLAGDYEQYF
>TRBJ1-4|TRBV7-9|13
CASSARGGEKLFF
>TRBJ1-5|TRBV7-2|14
CASSSIAGVEPQHF
>TRBJ1-1|TRBV7-2|14
CASSAGGENTEAFF
>TRBJ2-1|TRBV9|17
CASSARELAGGYNEQFF
>TRBJ2-3|TRBV7-2|12
CASSFLSDTQYF
>TRBJ2-7|TRBV28|16
CASSSNSGTGPYEQYF
>TRBJ2-7|TRBV12-3/TRBV12-4|14
CASSFGERDYEQYF
>TRBJ2-1|TRBV7-3|16
CASSLTSPLIVNEQFF